At least ten counts were recorded for the clone carrying this T cell receptor (beta chain). The antigen remains unidentified. The sample belongs to a study of neurological immune-mediated disorders. This CDR3 has 16 residues. Germline CDR1 DFQATT, CDR2 SNEGSKA (reference sequence). Germline trimming cut 0 bases from V and 0 bases from J; bases unmatched to any gene: 7. 5'RACE with 10-nucleotide random UMIs generated the cDNA. MiXCR was run by TCRdb on the 5' RACE reads, yielding one entry per CDR3 protein. The sample has around 50,000 distinct CDR3 sequences, roughly 3.2% seen once. Findings and caveats of the study: Phylogenetic grouping assigned the repertoires of 18 of 34 multiple sclerosis patients to one related-CDR3 cluster, which constitutes a possible signature.

Sequenced sample: PBMCs. V and J are TRBV20-1 and TRBJ2-5; 7 positions match TRBD2. The TCR was taken from a woman under 40 with multiple sclerosis. The CDR3 sequence: CSARDGGEGYQETQYF. As DNA, the CDR3 is TGCAGTGCTAGAGATGGGGGGGAAGGGTACCAAGAGACCCAGTACTTC.